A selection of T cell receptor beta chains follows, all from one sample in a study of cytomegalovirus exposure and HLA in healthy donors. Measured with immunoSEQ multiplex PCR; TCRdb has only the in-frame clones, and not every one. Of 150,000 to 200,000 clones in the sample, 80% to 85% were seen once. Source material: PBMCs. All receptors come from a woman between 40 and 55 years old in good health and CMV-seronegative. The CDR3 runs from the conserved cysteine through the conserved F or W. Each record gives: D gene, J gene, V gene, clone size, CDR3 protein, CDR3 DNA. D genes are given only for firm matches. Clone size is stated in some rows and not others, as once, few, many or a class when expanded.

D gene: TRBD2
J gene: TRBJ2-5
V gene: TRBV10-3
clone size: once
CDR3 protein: CAISGLAVSQETQYF
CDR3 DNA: TGTGCCATCAGTGGACTAGCGGTTTCCCAAGAGACCCAGTACTTC

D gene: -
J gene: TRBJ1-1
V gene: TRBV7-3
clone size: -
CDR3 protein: CASSLSGPNTEAFF
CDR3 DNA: TGTGCCAGCAGCTTATCGGGTCCTAACACTGAAGCTTTCTTT

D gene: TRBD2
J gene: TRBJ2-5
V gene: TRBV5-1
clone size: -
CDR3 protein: CASSFGTSGSRAQYF
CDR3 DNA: TGCGCCAGCAGCTTCGGGACTAGCGGGAGTAGGGCCCAGTACTTC

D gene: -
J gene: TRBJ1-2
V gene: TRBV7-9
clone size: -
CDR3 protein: CASSLGGDYYGYTF
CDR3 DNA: TGTGCCAGCAGCCTCGGCGGCGATTACTATGGCTACACCTTC

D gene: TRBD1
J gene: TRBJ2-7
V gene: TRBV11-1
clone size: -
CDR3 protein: CASSLDGTGGEQYF
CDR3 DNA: TGTGCCAGCAGCTTAGATGGGACAGGGGGCGAGCAGTACTTC

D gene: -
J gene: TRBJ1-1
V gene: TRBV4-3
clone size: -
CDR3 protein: CASSQGYIETEAFF
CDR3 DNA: TGCGCCAGCAGCCAAGGATATATAGAAACTGAAGCTTTCTTT

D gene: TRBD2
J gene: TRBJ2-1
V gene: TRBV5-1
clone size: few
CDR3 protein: CASSLTSGSSDEQFF
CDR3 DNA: TGCGCCAGCAGCTTGACTAGCGGGAGTAGCGATGAGCAGTTCTTC

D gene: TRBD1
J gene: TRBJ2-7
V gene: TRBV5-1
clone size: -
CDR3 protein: CASSLQGHEQYF
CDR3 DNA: TGCGCCAGCAGCTTACAGGGGCACGAGCAGTACTTC

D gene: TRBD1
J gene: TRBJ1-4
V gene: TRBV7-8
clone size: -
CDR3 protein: CASSPGTGGKLFF
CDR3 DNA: TGTGCCAGCAGCCCCGGGACAGGTGGAAAACTGTTTTTT

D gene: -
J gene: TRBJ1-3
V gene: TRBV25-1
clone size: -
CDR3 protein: CASSDTQRSSGNTIYF
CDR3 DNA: TGTGCCAGCAGCGATACACAGCGGAGCTCTGGAAACACCATATATTTT

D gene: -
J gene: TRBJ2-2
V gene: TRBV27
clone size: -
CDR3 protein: CASSFVTGELFF
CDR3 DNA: TGTGCCAGCAGTTTCGTGACCGGGGAGCTGTTTTTT

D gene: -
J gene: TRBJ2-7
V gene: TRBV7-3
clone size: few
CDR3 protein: CASSAQGRLGEQYF
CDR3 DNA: TGTGCCAGCAGCGCACAGGGTCGGTTGGGGGAGCAGTACTTC

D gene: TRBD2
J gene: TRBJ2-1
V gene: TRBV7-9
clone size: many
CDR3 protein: CASSLRLAGSYNEQFF
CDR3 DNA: TGTGCCAGCAGCTTGAGACTAGCGGGATCCTACAATGAGCAGTTCTTC

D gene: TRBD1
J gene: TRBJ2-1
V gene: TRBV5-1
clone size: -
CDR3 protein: CASSLPRGTFDNEQFF
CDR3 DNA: TGCGCCAGCAGCTTGCCCAGGGGGACCTTCGACAATGAGCAGTTCTTC

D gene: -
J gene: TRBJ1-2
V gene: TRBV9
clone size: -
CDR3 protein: CASSVNSHYGYTF
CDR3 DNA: TGTGCCAGCAGCGTAAACAGCCACTATGGCTACACCTTC

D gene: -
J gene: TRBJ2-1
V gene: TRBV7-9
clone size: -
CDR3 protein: CASSFLSQSYNEQFF
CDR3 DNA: TGTGCCAGCAGCTTCCTATCCCAATCCTACAATGAGCAGTTCTTC